The 29 T cell receptor beta chains presented below share a single source sample, sequenced in a study of STAT3 mutations in large granular lymphocyte leukemia. Sequenced by immunoSEQ multiplex PCR; TCRdb stores in-frame clones only, minus some. This table has approximately 2,500 clones, about 47% appearing once. General study results and limits: Every T-LGLL patient had at least one immunodominant TCRbeta clonotype.

For these receptors, no antigen is known. Source material: peripheral blood mononuclear cells. Every receptor here comes from a man aged 55 to 70 with T-cell large granular lymphocyte leukemia. Some clones in this sample may be carry-over from other donors' samples.

The chain employs TRBV7-9 and TRBJ2-7; D is unclear. Trimming pared 1 base from V and 6 bases from J, leaving 10 bases between. This CDR3 comprises 13 residues. Germline CDR1 reads SEHNR; CDR2 reads FQNEAQ (reference sequence). The CDR3 region is CASSLEGSSEQYF. The CDR3 DNA reads as TGTGCCAGCAGCTTAGAGGGCAGCTCCGAGCAGTACTTC.

The chain combines TRBV29-1 with TRBJ2-7; TRBD1 agrees at 7 bases. The CDR3 contains 13 residues. The junction had 9 bases not matched to a gene; V was cut back by 6 bases and J by 4 bases. Germline assignment: CDR1 SQVTM and CDR2 ANQGSEA. CDR3 region: CSVLGGAQYEQYF. The CDR3 nucleotides read TGCAGCGTGCTAGGGGGCGCGCAGTACGAGCAGTACTTC.

This clone showed up just a few times. V is TRBV7-2 and J is TRBJ1-2; 7 bases map to TRBD1. The germline CDR1 and CDR2 sequences are SGHTA and FQGNSA. This CDR3 region has 14 residues. V was clipped by 5 bases and J by 4 bases; unmatched bases: 7. CDR3 sequence reads: CASSRQGGSYGYTF. CDR3 DNA: TGTGCCAGCAGCCGACAGGGAGGGAGCTATGGCTACACCTTC. The complete variable domain, with remaining parts taken from reference TRBV7-2 and TRBJ1-2, reads GAGVSQSPSNKVTEKGKDVELRCDPISGHTALYWYRQSLGQGLEFLIYFQGNSAPDKSGLPSDRFSAERTGGSVSTLTIQRTQQEDSAVYLCASSRQGGSYGYTFGSGTRLTVV.

The sample holds a few counts of this clone. V and J are TRBV30 and TRBJ2-1; D remains unclear. Germline values: CDR1 GTSNPN, CDR2 SVGIG (reference sequence). The CDR3 covers 11 residues. With 5 bases removed from V and 0 bases from J, the gap between germline ends came to 2 bases. This chain's CDR3 is CAWGSYNEQFF. The DNA of the CDR3 is TGTGCCTGGGGCTCCTACAATGAGCAGTTCTTC. Complete variable domain (other parts from reference TRBV30 and TRBJ2-1): SQTIHQWPATLVQPVGSPLSLECTVEGTSNPNLYWYRQAAGRGLQLLFYSVGIGQISSEVPQNLSASRPQDRQFILSSKKLLLSDSGFYLCAWGSYNEQFFGPGTRLTVL.

This chain uses TRBV6-6 with TRBJ2-3; D gene uncertain. The CDR3 spans 12 residues. V lost 4 bases and J 6 bases, leaving 8 bases between the germline ends. Germline CDR1 reads MNHNY; CDR2 reads SVGAGI (reference sequence). CDR3 coding DNA: TGTGCCAGCAGTTTTAGTTACGATACGCAGTATTTT. Protein: CASSFSYDTQYF.

This clone appeared a few times. One end of the junction does not line up with germline, which may come from a read error. The rearrangement uses TRBV7-9 and TRBJ2-3; D perhaps matches TRBD1 (6 bases). The germline V gene has CDR1 SEHNR and CDR2 FQNEAQ (reference sequence). CDR3 length: 11 amino acids. The CDR3 sequence is CASSLRAGQLF. The CDR3 nucleotides are TGTGCCAGCAGCTTAAGGGCTGGACAGCTATTT.

This chain connects TRBV5-1 to TRBJ2-7, with D possibly being TRBD1 (6 bases). V was trimmed by 0 bases and J by 0 bases, leaving 7 bases between them. Germline-derived CDR1 and CDR2 are SGHRS and YFSETQ. This CDR3 is built from 14 residues. The CDR3 spells CASSLEGHSYEQYF. The CDR3 DNA reads TGCGCCAGCAGCTTGGAGGGACACTCCTACGAGCAGTACTTC.

This clone was counted a single time. V is TRBV18 and J is TRBJ1-5, with D uncertain. CDR3 length: 14 amino acids. Germline V gene data show CDR1 as KGHSH and CDR2 as LQKENI. V lost 3 bases to trimming and J lost 4 bases, with 10 bases between them. The CDR3 reads CASSPGSGNQPQHF. The DNA for the CDR3 is TGTGCCAGCTCACCGGGGAGTGGGAATCAGCCCCAGCATTTT.

The V gene is TRBV18, the J gene TRBJ1-6; D is unresolved. The germline gives CDR1 KGHSH, CDR2 LQKENI. The ends were cut back, 1 base at V and 6 bases at J, with 10 bases in the middle. The CDR3 consists of 15 residues. CDR3 region: CASSPRSGTNSPLHF. CDR3 in DNA: TGTGCCAGCTCACCACGCTCAGGAACTAATTCACCCCTCCACTTT.

The chain is built from TRBV5-1 and TRBJ2-5, with TRBD2 matching over 9 bases. The CDR3 totals 16 residues. The germline V gene encodes CDR1 SGHRS and CDR2 YFSETQ. With 0 bases clipped from V and 2 bases from J, the junction kept 5 bases outside the gene matches. CDR3 DNA sequence: TGCGCCAGCAGCTTGGCTCCAGCGGGGGGTCAAGAGACCCAGTACTTC. Translated, it gives CASSLAPAGGQETQYF. The full variable domain, rest sourced from reference TRBV5-1 and TRBJ2-5, is KAGVTQTPRYLIKTRGQQVTLSCSPISGHRSVSWYQQTPGQGLQFLFEYFSETQRNKGNFPGRFSGRQFSNSRSEMNVSTLELGDSALYLCASSLAPAGGQETQYFGPGTRLLVL.

V gene TRBV18 combines with J gene TRBJ1-4; D gene ambiguous. The CDR3 sequence is 13 residues long. Trimming took 2 bases from V and 8 from J, leaving 9 bases between them. The germline gives CDR1 KGHSH, CDR2 LQKENI. The CDR3 reads CASSPDLSEKLFF. The CDR3 bases are TGTGCCAGCTCACCAGATTTGAGCGAAAAACTGTTTTTT.

The table lists this clone with a count of one. The chain combines TRBV29-1 with TRBJ1-6; D not resolved. The length of the CDR3 is 13 residues. Germline V gene lookup returns CDR1 SQVTM and CDR2 ANQGSEA. The V and J ends lost 4 bases and 8 bases respectively, with 12 bases between them. In nucleotides, the CDR3 is TGCAGCGTTGCGGACGGAACTTATTCACCCCTCCACTTT. Translation gives CSVADGTYSPLHF.

This chain joins TRBV18 and TRBJ2-2; 11 bases fit TRBD1. V lost 5 bases and J lost 0; bases outside the gene matches: 5. Germline assignment: CDR1 KGHSH and CDR2 LQKENI. The CDR3 runs 17 residues. DNA for the CDR3: TGTGCCAGCTCAGGGACAGGGGGAGCTGCGAACACCGGGGAGCTGTTTTTT. This translates into CASSGTGGAANTGELFF. Full variable domain (missing parts from reference TRBV18 and TRBJ2-2): NAGVMQNPRHLVRRRGQEARLRCSPMKGHSHVYWYRQLPEEGLKFMVYLQKENIIDESGMPKERFSAEFPKEGPSILRIQQVVRGDSAAYFCASSGTGGAANTGELFFGEGSRLTVL.

The genes are TRBV7-9 and TRBJ2-7, with D perhaps matching TRBD2 (7 bases). This CDR3 region has 15 residues. Deletions cut 5 bases from V and 3 bases from J, with 17 bases between. The germline CDR1 and CDR2 sequences are SEHNR and FQNEAQ (reference sequence). CDR3 in amino acids: CASSPQGGGHYEQYF. The CDR3 nucleotides are TGTGCCAGCAGCCCCCAGGGAGGGGGACACTACGAGCAGTACTTC.

In this sample, this clone turned up a few times. The rearrangement links TRBV18 to TRBJ1-5; D ambiguous. The CDR3 is made up of 13 amino acids. Trimming removed 6 bases at V and 4 bases at J, with 10 bases between. Per germline, CDR1 KGHSH and CDR2 LQKENI. The DNA of the CDR3 is TGTGCCAGCTCGGGAGAAGGGAATCAGCCCCAGCATTTT. Its protein product is CASSGEGNQPQHF.

In this sample, this clone turned up a few times. The chain joins TRBV7-2 to TRBJ2-2; D ambiguous. Germline values: CDR1 SGHTA, CDR2 FQGNSA. The CDR3 loop spans 12 amino acids. V dropped 2 bases and J dropped 6 bases, with 4 bases sitting between them. DNA for the CDR3: TGTGCCAGCAGCTTAAACTCCGGGGAGCTGTTTTTT. Residues: CASSLNSGELFF.

This rearrangement joins TRBV15 to TRBJ2-7; 10 nucleotides line up with TRBD1. Germline lookup yields CDR1 LNHNV and CDR2 YYDKDF (reference sequence). V dropped 0 bases and J dropped 2; count of bases not matched to a gene: 1. This CDR3 contains 15 residues. CDR3 residues: CATSREGTGAYEQYF. As DNA, the CDR3 is TGTGCCACCAGCAGAGAGGGGACAGGGGCCTACGAGCAGTACTTC.

This clone was found a few times. The chain has TRBV13 and TRBJ2-7, with 7 bases matching TRBD1. Germline V gene lookup returns CDR1 PRHDT and CDR2 FYEKMQ (reference sequence). The CDR3 is 13 amino acids. The trim removed 3 bases at V and 2 bases at J, leaving 1 base unmatched. The CDR3 nucleotides read TGTGCCAGCAGCTTGACAGGGACCTACGAGCAGTACTTC. This sequence encodes CASSLTGTYEQYF. Variable domain in full (rest from reference TRBV13 and TRBJ2-7): AAGVIQSPRHLIKEKRETATLKCYPIPRHDTVYWYQQGPGQDPQFLISFYEKMQSDKGSIPDRFSAQQFSDYHSELNMSSLELGDSALYFCASSLTGTYEQYFGPGTRLTVT.

The chain has TRBV30 and TRBJ1-1; 9 bases align to TRBD1. The CDR3 has 13 residues. Unmatched junction bases numbered 2, after V lost 0 bases and J lost 6 bases. In germline, CDR1 is GTSNPN, CDR2 SVGIG (reference sequence). Here the CDR3 reads CAWSVGQGAEAFF. CDR3 bases: TGTGCCTGGAGTGTGGGACAGGGCGCTGAAGCTTTCTTT. Supplemented by reference TRBV30 and TRBJ1-1, the full variable domain reads SQTIHQWPATLVQPVGSPLSLECTVEGTSNPNLYWYRQAAGRGLQLLFYSVGIGQISSEVPQNLSASRPQDRQFILSSKKLLLSDSGFYLCAWSVGQGAEAFFGQGTRLTVV.

This clone was counted only a few times. The J gene is TRBJ2-7, the V gene TRBV6-5; the D is unclear. The CDR3 is 11 amino acids. The germline V and J ends were trimmed by 2 bases and 5 bases, with 4 bases remaining between them. The germline gives CDR1 MNHEY, CDR2 SVGAGI. This CDR3 is CASSYRDEQYF. CDR3 bases: TGTGCCAGCAGTTACAGGGACGAGCAGTACTTC.

By its share, this clone is medium-sized. The chain recombines TRBV19 with TRBJ1-5; D is perhaps TRBD1 (6 bases). CDR3 length: 13 residues. Germline values: CDR1 LNHDA, CDR2 SQIVND (reference sequence). The V gene lost 8 bases and the J gene lost 4 bases, with 12 bases spanning the gap. CDR3 loop: CASSRQVNQPQHF. Here the CDR3 DNA reads TGTGCCAGTTCCAGACAGGTTAATCAGCCCCAGCATTTT.

This clone was observed a few times. The rearrangement links TRBV30 to TRBJ1-5; TRBD1 matches at 8 bases. The germline CDR1 and CDR2 sequences are GTSNPN and SVGIG (reference sequence). V lost 1 base to trimming and J lost 8 bases; unmatched junction nucleotides: 4. CDR3 size: 13 residues. The DNA for the CDR3 is TGTGCCTGGAGTGGAAACAGGGGGGAGCCCCAGCATTTT. This translates into CAWSGNRGEPQHF.

The chain recombines TRBV5-1 with TRBJ1-1; TRBD1 might be the D (5 bases). The V end lost 4 bases, the J end lost 4 bases, and 20 bases lay between the germline ends. This CDR3 region has 16 residues. The germline V gene has CDR1 SGHRS and CDR2 YFSETQ. In DNA form, the CDR3 reads TGCGCCAGCAGCCCCGGCTGGGGGTTGGGTGGCACTGAAGCTTTCTTT. The encoded protein is CASSPGWGLGGTEAFF.

J is TRBJ2-1 and V is TRBV18; weak D call: TRBD1 (5 bases). The CDR3 is 16 residues long. V shed 2 bases and J shed 5 bases, with 16 bases lying between them. Germline loops: CDR1 KGHSH, CDR2 LQKENI. CDR3 sequence reads: CASSPRAGLGDNEQFF. CDR3 in DNA: TGTGCCAGCTCACCAAGGGCAGGGCTGGGCGACAATGAGCAGTTCTTC.

The rearrangement links TRBV7-9 to TRBJ1-5; unclear D gene. V lost 6 bases and J 7 bases, leaving 10 bases between the germline ends. In germline, CDR1 is SEHNR, CDR2 FQNEAQ (reference sequence). The CDR3 has 12 residues. As DNA, the CDR3 is TGTGCCAGCAGTGTAGGTACCCAGCCCCAGCATTTT. Translating it yields CASSVGTQPQHF.

V usage is TRBV6-6 and J usage is TRBJ1-2; a possible D gene is TRBD1 (6 bases). Germline CDR1 is MNHNY and CDR2 is SVGAGI (reference sequence). The CDR3 has 13 residues. V was clipped by 2 bases and J by 7 bases, with 11 bases between them. Written as DNA, the CDR3 is TGTGCCAGCAGTTACGAGACAGGAGGTGGCTACACCTTC. Its protein product is CASSYETGGGYTF.

This clone occurred a few times. This chain connects TRBV5-1 to TRBJ2-3, with 10 bases lining up with TRBD1. With V trimmed by 7 bases and J by 1 base, 0 bases remained unmatched. The CDR3 extends over 13 amino acids. Germline V gives CDR1 SGHRS, CDR2 YFSETQ. Written as DNA, the CDR3 is TGCGCCAGCGGGACAGGGGGCACAGATACGCAGTATTTT. Its protein product is CASGTGGTDTQYF.

V is TRBV7-2 and J is TRBJ2-5, with D unclear. Trimming took 5 bases from V and 5 from J, leaving 15 bases between them. Germline assignment: CDR1 SGHTA and CDR2 FQGNSA. The CDR3 loop spans 14 amino acids. The chain's CDR3 is CASSPHRRSETQYF. CDR3 coding DNA: TGTGCCAGCAGCCCTCACCGACGGAGTGAGACCCAGTACTTC.

The chain is built from TRBV28 and TRBJ1-2; no firm D call. CDR1 and CDR2 from the germline V gene are MDHEN and SYDVKM. Trimming pared 6 bases from V and 4 bases from J, leaving 6 bases between. This CDR3 region has 11 residues. The CDR3 is CASRPVYGYTF. The CDR3 region has the DNA TGTGCCAGCAGACCTGTCTATGGCTACACCTTC.